This TCR beta chain was sequenced for a study of T cells in Graves' hyperthyroidism and ophthalmopathy (dated by TCRdb to between 2017 and 2020). Background on the whole study: Peripheral blood was sampled at the time of initial diagnosis, prior to any treatment. The study also compared thyroid tissue and blood T-cell repertoires from several Graves' hyperthyroidism patients. Whether ophthalmopathy could be predicted prospectively was tested in an independent validation cohort made up of roughly 19 hyperthyroidism patients plus 17 patients who later progressed to ophthalmopathy. After sampling, hyperthyroidism patients received methimazole starting at 30 mg daily, and ophthalmopathy patients received high-dose intravenous methylprednisolone. The roughly 91 discovery patients were randomly split 7:3 into training and test sets. The paper reports TCR Vbeta CDR3 sequencing of about 140 peripheral blood samples: around 41 ophthalmopathy, some 80 hyperthyroidism and approximately 17 progressor patients. To identify TCR V-J signatures that set the groups apart, the researchers used a discovery cohort of 100 patients, made up of 40 to 45 with Graves' ophthalmopathy and about 60 with stable Graves' hyperthyroidism. On the study overall, not on this receptor specifically: In validation, the model predicted progression to ophthalmopathy with 55% to 71% sensitivity and over 72% specificity, a median of about 6 months before onset. Sample size was not statistically predetermined, and blinding of investigators to group allocation was not performed. Ophthalmopathy was separated from stable hyperthyroidism by a 13 V-J signature model, with approximately 86% sensitivity and approximately 81% specificity obtained in cross-validation and 80%/75% obtained in testing. Most expanded thyroid clonotypes (frequency above 0.001) were also detected in blood, suggesting blood repertoires may reflect thyroid immune responses.

This clonotype was counted many times. Its antigen is not yet known. Base qualities are not recorded, but no much larger clone differs from it by a single base. The germline V gene (reference sequence) sets CDR1 to SGHKS and CDR2 to YYEKEE. The CDR3 runs 13 amino acids, cysteine and phenylalanine included. Only the CDR3 portion is preserved as DNA: 39 bases, with reading frame beginning at the first base. V is clipped by 5 bases and J by 3 bases, and the sequence between their germline boundaries is 12 bases long. Stable Graves' hyperthyroidism was defined as the absence of progression to ophthalmopathy over 18 months of follow-up. Hyperthyroidism patients were newly diagnosed, had a disease duration of under 2 months, and were aged 18 to 65 years. Patients with uncontrolled infections, other autoimmune diseases, pregnancy or lactation were excluded. Diagnoses relied on clinical symptoms, serum thyroxine and TRAb, thyroid ultrasound and orbital computed tomography. Ficoll-Paque density gradient centrifugation was used to isolate PBMCs from approximately 10 ml of fresh peripheral blood. Trizol reagent was used to extract total RNA, and RNA quality was then checked on an Agilent 2100 Bioanalyzer.

The TCR beta CDR3 regions were amplified from RNA transcripts. The TCR CDR3 was subjected to a first round of RT-PCR using the HTBI primer set and the Qiagen OneStep RT-PCR kit. Libraries were constructed in a second round of multiplex PCR, after which size selection and purification were performed. Sequencing of the libraries was done on an Illumina HiSeq2000 using paired-end 100 bp reads. Regarding the original processing steps: Raw data were processed with SOAPnuke, discarding reads with adapters, uncalled bases, mean Phred below 15, or no exact constant-primer or identifier match. COPE v1.2.5 was used to merge high-quality paired reads, and clonotypes were defined as unique nucleotide sequences. MiTCR v1.1 was used to align the clonotypes against IMGT TRBV, TRBD and TRBJ reference segments. Analysis was restricted to V-J combinations with a frequency above 0.0001, which covered 99.2% of repertoires. The TCS score was defined as the ratio of F50 (clonal expansion) to E x V (chaos), calculated using BLOSUM62-based TCRdist between CDR3 peptides within each V-J. Welch's t-statistics and random forest reduced fewer than 600 V-J features to under 15, which were used in a naive Bayes classifier (R e1071). TCRdb applied fastp at Q25 and MiXCR to the public reads, then kept only in-frame beta chains. A single entry per CDR3 protein holds the most common genes and DNA from its merged rows. The V and J calls follow TCRdb's processing rather than the paper's. Here the sample has about 560,000 distinct CDR3 sequences; approximately 15% occur a single time. The ten largest clones capture around 19% of the sample.

Sample: blood. The chain was built from TRBV5-5 and TRBJ2-7; tentative D gene TRBD1, with 6 bases matching. The receptor was isolated from a woman between 18 and 29 years old with Graves' hyperthyroidism. This receptor carries the CDR3 CASRRQDFYEQYF. The DNA sequence reads TGTGCCAGCAGAAGACAGGACTTCTACGAGCAGTACTTC.